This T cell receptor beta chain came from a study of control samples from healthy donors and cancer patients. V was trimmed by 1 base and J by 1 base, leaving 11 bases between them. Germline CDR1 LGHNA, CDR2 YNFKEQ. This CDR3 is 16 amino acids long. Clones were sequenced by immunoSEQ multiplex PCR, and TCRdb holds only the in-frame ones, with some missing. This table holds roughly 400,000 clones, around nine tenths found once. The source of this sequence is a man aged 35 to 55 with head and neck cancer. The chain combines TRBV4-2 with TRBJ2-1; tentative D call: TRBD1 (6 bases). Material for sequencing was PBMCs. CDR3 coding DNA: TGTGCCAGCAGCCAAGGGGGCAGGGGTTCCTACAATGAGCAGTTCTTC. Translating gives CASSQGGRGSYNEQFF.